These 21 T cell receptor beta chains were sequenced from one sample in a study of T cell repertoires in cytomegalovirus infection. Their target antigens are unknown. TCRdb itself ran the reads through MiXCR, one entry per CDR3 protein. Among 75,000 to 100,000 distinct CDR3 sequences listed, about 29% were seen once. The source material was CD8+ T cells from cultured PBMCs, sampled from culture after CMV antigen stimulation. The receptors were sampled from a human donor in good health (CMV status not recorded). Some clones in this sample may be carry-over from other donors' samples.

This clonotype was observed a few times. CDR3 sequence (DNA): TGTGCCAGCAGTAAGGGGGGCCAGCCCCAGCATTTT. Translated, it gives CASSKGGQPQHF. The chain links TRBV7-9 to TRBJ1-5; D possibly corresponds to TRBD1 (6 bases). The CDR3 is 12 residues long. Germline-derived CDR1 and CDR2 are SEHNR and FQNEAQ (reference sequence). The germline V and J ends were trimmed by 6 bases and 7 bases, with 10 bases remaining between them.

The V call is TRBV27, the J call TRBJ2-5, with D hard to call. V dropped 0 bases and J dropped 2 bases, with 7 bases sitting between them. This CDR3 is 14 amino acids long. Germline V lookup: CDR1 MNHEY, CDR2 SMNVEV (reference sequence). Written as DNA, the CDR3 is TGTGCCAGCAGTTTATCCATGATTCAAGAGACCCAGTACTTC. Residues: CASSLSMIQETQYF.

This clonotype was seen a few times. This rearrangement joins TRBV7-9 to TRBJ2-5; no firm D call. Germline V gene data show CDR1 as SEHNR and CDR2 as FQNEAQ (reference sequence). This CDR3 has 14 amino acids. Trimming took 4 bases from V and 5 from J, leaving 14 bases between them. The CDR3, as DNA: TGTGCCAGCAGCTCACAAGAGACCCCGGAGACCCAGTACTTC. Protein sequence: CASSSQETPETQYF.

This sequence joins TRBV6-5 and TRBJ1-2, with 7 positions matching TRBD1. CDR1 is MNHEY and CDR2 is SVGAGI in the germline V gene. CDR3 length: 13 residues. V lost 6 bases to trimming and J lost 4 bases; unmatched junction nucleotides: 5. The CDR3 region is CASRTAGGYGYTF. In DNA, the CDR3 is TGTGCCAGCAGAACCGCAGGGGGCTATGGCTACACCTTC.

The rearrangement links TRBV2 to TRBJ2-7; D remains unclear. This CDR3 is built from 14 residues. Looked up from germline, CDR1 is SNHLY and CDR2 is FYNNEI. Trimming removed 7 bases from V and 3 bases from J, with 16 bases in between. CDR3 protein: CASTSLGLGYEQYF. In DNA, the CDR3 is TGTGCCAGCACCTCGTTGGGTCTAGGCTACGAGCAGTACTTC.

The chain is built from TRBV12-5 and TRBJ1-1, with D maybe TRBD1 (5 bases). Germline assignment: CDR1 LGHNT and CDR2 FRNRAP. The CDR3 extends over 14 amino acids. V lost 5 bases to trimming and J lost 0 bases, with 10 bases between them. The CDR3 protein is CASGELQVNTEAFF. The CDR3 DNA reads as TGTGCTAGTGGTGAGTTACAGGTGAACACTGAAGCTTTCTTT.

The J gene is TRBJ1-2, the V gene TRBV5-6, with D unclear. Germline V CDR1 and CDR2: SGHDT, YYEEEE. This CDR3 has 13 residues. Trimming left V 4 bases short and J 5 bases short, with 12 bases between. CDR3 DNA: TGTGCCAGCAGCCCGGAGGAGCGTTATGGCTACACCTTC. Translation gives CASSPEERYGYTF.

The chain combines TRBV29-1 with TRBJ2-1; 7 bases line up with TRBD1. The CDR3 totals 15 residues. Germline V lookup: CDR1 SQVTM, CDR2 ANQGSEA. Trimming took 4 bases from V and 5 from J; bases not matched to a gene: 11. The CDR3 sequence is CSVAPLDRPNNEQFF. The CDR3, as DNA: TGCAGCGTTGCCCCACTGGACAGGCCAAACAATGAGCAGTTCTTC.

This rearrangement joins TRBV7-9 to TRBJ1-2; no reliable D call. The length of the CDR3 is 15 residues. Germline V gives CDR1 SEHNR, CDR2 FQNEAQ (reference sequence). V was shortened by 2 bases and J by 3 bases, with 13 bases between the two germline ends. DNA of the CDR3: TGTGCCAGCAGCTTACTCATCGGTCCCGACTATGGCTACACCTTC. Translation gives CASSLLIGPDYGYTF. Combining the CDR3 with reference TRBV7-9 and TRBJ1-2 gives the whole variable domain DTGVSQNPRHKITKRGQNVTFRCDPISEHNRLYWYRQTLGQGPEFLTYFQNEAQLEKSRLLSDRFSAERPKGSFSTLEIQRTEQGDSAMYLCASSLLIGPDYGYTFGSGTRLTVV.

This sequence joins TRBV7-2 and TRBJ2-7; D ambiguous. V dropped 1 base and J dropped 3 bases, with 7 bases sitting between them. In germline, CDR1 is SGHTA, CDR2 FQGNSA. This CDR3 region has 13 residues. CDR3 amino acids: CASSLGRLYEQYF. For the CDR3, the DNA is TGTGCCAGCAGCTTAGGTAGGCTCTACGAGCAGTACTTC.

This clonotype has a single count. The chain combines TRBV4-1 with TRBJ1-6; D possibly corresponds to TRBD1 (5 bases). V was pared by 4 bases and J by 7 bases, with 14 bases between. In germline, CDR1 is MGHRA, CDR2 YSYEKL. CDR3 size: 15 residues. The CDR3 reads CASSRRQEGNSPLHF. DNA of the CDR3: TGCGCCAGCAGCCGGAGGCAGGAGGGGAATTCACCCCTCCACTTT.

The genes are TRBV20-1 and TRBJ1-1; TRBD1 matches 8 bases. The CDR3 extends over 17 amino acids. V lost 5 bases to trimming and J lost 5 bases; unmatched junction nucleotides: 19. Germline V gene data show CDR1 as DFQATT and CDR2 as SNEGSKA (reference sequence). The CDR3 nucleotides are TGCAGTGCTCCACAGTGGATCCCAGGACAGGGTGGAACTGAAGCTTTCTTT. It translates to CSAPQWIPGQGGTEAFF.

This clonotype was seen many times. The J gene is TRBJ2-2, the V gene TRBV19; D gene unclear. Germline CDR1 is LNHDA and CDR2 is SQIVND (reference sequence). Trimming removed 4 bases from V and 5 bases from J, with 11 bases in between. CDR3 length equals 14 residues. The CDR3: CASSTDGLTGELFF. For the CDR3, the DNA is TGTGCCAGTAGTACCGACGGGTTGACCGGGGAGCTGTTTTTT. Looking up the rest from reference TRBV19 and TRBJ2-2 gives the full variable domain: DGGITQSPKYLFRKEGQNVTLSCEQNLNHDAMYWYRQDPGQGLRLIYYSQIVNDFQKGDIAEGYSVSREKKESFPLTVTSAQKNPTAFYLCASSTDGLTGELFFGEGSRLTVL.

In regard to this clonotype: A read error is possible here, since a much larger clone lies one base away. V is TRBV6-1 and J is TRBJ2-1; D possibly matches TRBD1 or TRBD2 (6 bases each). Germline CDR1 is MNHNS and CDR2 is SASEGT. Deletions cut 6 bases from V and 7 bases from J, with 16 bases between. The CDR3 contains 14 residues. The CDR3 bases are TGTGCCAGCAGCCTTACGTCGGGGGCAAATGAGCAGTTCTTC. Its translation: CASSLTSGANEQFF.

DNA of the CDR3: TGTGCCAGCAGTTTATCGGGGGGGCAGGGCTACAATGAGCAGTTCTTC. Amino acids: CASSLSGGQGYNEQFF. The chain combines TRBV27 with TRBJ2-1; D might be TRBD2 (7 bases). Trimming cost V 0 bases and J 3 bases, with 12 bases left between them. Germline CDR1 is MNHEY and CDR2 is SMNVEV (reference sequence). This CDR3 is built from 16 residues.

This sequence joins TRBV19 and TRBJ2-1; weak D call: TRBD2 (6 bases). V lost 1 base, J lost 4 bases, and 11 bases lay in between. Germline values: CDR1 LNHDA, CDR2 SQIVND (reference sequence). This CDR3 has 15 amino acids. The DNA of the CDR3 is TGTGCCAGTAGTATAGGACTAGGCAATTACAATGAGCAGTTCTTC. It translates to CASSIGLGNYNEQFF.

This chain connects TRBV7-9 to TRBJ2-7; 11 bases agree with TRBD1. The CDR3 is made up of 16 amino acids. Germline lookup yields CDR1 SEHNR and CDR2 FQNEAQ (reference sequence). With 4 bases clipped from V and 5 bases from J, the junction kept 10 bases outside the gene matches. As DNA, the CDR3 is TGTGCCAGCAGCTCCGCCAGGACAGGGGGCAGAGACGAGCAGTACTTC. This translates into CASSSARTGGRDEQYF.

This clonotype was observed a handful of times. V is TRBV10-3 and J is TRBJ2-7; D perhaps matches TRBD1 (6 bases). The CDR3 is made up of 16 amino acids. Germline V gene data show CDR1 as ENHRY and CDR2 as SYGVKD. V gave up 0 bases and J gave up 0 bases, with 12 bases separating them. CDR3 amino acids: CAISESYGQSSYEQYF. The CDR3 DNA is TGTGCCATCAGTGAGTCGTATGGACAGAGCTCCTACGAGCAGTACTTC.

The sample holds many counts of this clonotype. This rearrangement joins TRBV12-3 or TRBV12-4 to TRBJ1-1; D is ambiguous. The CDR3 has 13 amino acids. Trimming removed 5 bases from V and 2 bases from J, with 9 bases in between. CDR3 in amino acids: CASSAGPNTEAFF. CDR3 DNA: TGTGCCAGCAGTGCCGGGCCTAACACTGAAGCTTTCTTT.

The chain couples TRBV11-2 to TRBJ2-7, with D possibly matching TRBD1 (5 bases). Deletions cut 5 bases from V and 4 bases from J, with 12 bases between. CDR1 SGHAT and CDR2 FQNNGV come from the germline V gene. This CDR3 contains 13 residues. The CDR3 spells CASSPTESYEQYF. The DNA of the CDR3 is TGTGCCAGCAGCCCGACAGAATCTTACGAGCAGTACTTC. Full variable domain (outside the CDR3, taken from reference TRBV11-2 and TRBJ2-7): EAGVAQSPRYKIIEKRQSVAFWCNPISGHATLYWYQQILGQGPKLLIQFQNNGVVDDSQLPKDRFSAERLKGVDSTLKIQPAKLEDSAVYLCASSPTESYEQYFGPGTRLTVT.

This chain connects TRBV27 to TRBJ1-5, with D possibly TRBD1 on 5 matching bases. The CDR3 consists of 14 residues. The V and J ends lost 6 bases and 7 bases respectively, with 16 bases between them. The germline CDR1 and CDR2 sequences are MNHEY and SMNVEV (reference sequence). CDR3 region: CASRTRGMSQPQHF. For the CDR3, the DNA is TGTGCCAGCAGAACGAGGGGAATGTCGCAGCCCCAGCATTTT.